This TCR beta chain was identified during a study of T cell responses to AZD1222 COVID-19 vaccine. The CDR3 is made up of 15 amino acids. CDR1 MDHEN and CDR2 SYDVKM come from the germline V gene. V lost 5 bases and J lost 8; bases outside the gene matches: 11. Using immunoSEQ multiplex PCR, the repertoire was profiled, and TCRdb retains in-frame clones only, with some absent. The sample contains 130,000 to 150,000 clones, approximately 88% of which appear only once. Remarks on this clone: What it binds is not known.

Study-wide results and caveats: White British people made up most donors, females outnumbered males, and clonal diversity was possibly underestimated. After the peak T cell response, and only then, were repertoires sampled.

This specimen consisted of peripheral blood, obtained on day 0 of AZD1222 vaccination. V and J are TRBV28 and TRBJ2-1; TRBD1 aligns across 8 bases. The receptor was derived from an adult in good health. In DNA form, the CDR3 reads TGTGCCAGCAGTCACGAAGGACAGGGTAGTCATGAGCAGTTCTTC. Residues: CASSHEGQGSHEQFF. The whole variable domain, filled in from reference TRBV28 and TRBJ2-1, reads DVKVTQSSRYLVKRTGEKVFLECVQDMDHENMFWYRQDPGLGLRLIYFSYDVKMKEKGDIPEGYSVSREKKERFSLILESASTNQTSMYLCASSHEGQGSHEQFFGPGTRLTVL.